This T cell receptor beta chain is drawn from a study of blood T cell repertoires in COVID-19 (dated by TCRdb to the early 2020s). Some background on the complete study: Collaborator samples came from the United States, Italy and Spain and covered acute and convalescent phases of COVID-19. The prospective study material was composed of cDNA or gDNA derived from T cells, B-cell-depleted T cells, or PBMCs. Subjects who had been exposed to COVID-19, were actively infected with it, or had recovered from it provided the deeply sampled blood TCRbeta repertoires that made up the dataset. The repertoires were made available in a free public database intended to serve as a resource for research on the immune response to SARS-CoV-2. Samples were obtained from the ongoing ImmuneRACE study (first 160 participants) and from about 1,300 subjects provided by 6 global collaborators. Nearly every sample came with metadata listing a de-identified subject ID, COVID-19 status, age in years and sex. Where available, HLA class I and class II types were taken from metadata supplied by the sample provider and were not determined by assay-based typing.

As regards this clone: Its antigen is still unknown. No base qualities exist here, and no much larger clone lies one base off it.

The immunoSEQ Assay, a bias-controlled multiplex PCR, was used to amplify TCRbeta CDR3 regions from genomic DNA. The source study handled its data this way. The number of nucleated cells in each sample was estimated from the amplification of reference gene primers within the assay. To quantify the absolute abundance of each unique TCRbeta CDR3 rearrangement, sequence reads were collapsed and filtered. For each sample, productive Simpson clonality was calculated as the square root of Simpson's diversity index over productive rearrangements. Drawn from immuneACCESS, this table holds only the in-frame rearrangements with V and J called that TCRdb kept. Clones are partly lost; checked studies trace under half to an unresolved V gene and leave the rest unexplained. The V and J calls and clone size come from that table; D and trimming were worked out from the DNA. The sample records about 75,000 clones, around 74% of which are singletons. The top ten clones comprise just over 2.5% of the sample.

Paper-wide results and their limitations: How much clinical and demographic metadata was included differed by source and by participant, and the metadata was provided uncurated.

V sheds 4 bases and J sheds 0 bases, leaving 15 bases between their ends. From its cysteine to its phenylalanine, the CDR3 spans 16 amino acids. Only the CDR3 portion is preserved as DNA: 48 bases, with reading frame beginning at the first base. Via the germline V gene, CDR1 is SGDLS and CDR2 YYNGEE. Whole blood was collected in K2EDTA tubes by collaborating institutions according to the institutions' own protocols. Collaborator samples were shipped for TCRbeta analysis as frozen whole blood, isolated PBMCs, or DNA extracted from either sample type. This clonotype was obtained from a human donor with acute or convalescent COVID-19. The donor label of this sample is uncertain. Sequencing was performed on peripheral blood. Rearrangement joined TRBV9 to TRBJ2-3, and perhaps TRBD2 as D gene, on 6 matching bases. The CDR3 region has the sequence CASSISGSGSTDTQYF. The nucleotides are TGTGCCAGCAGCATCTCGGGTAGCGGTAGCACAGATACGCAGTATTTT.